This T cell receptor beta chain was found in a study of blood T cells in healthy people across ages (dated by TCRdb to between 2015 and 2016). Regarding the complete study: Template switching captured roughly one uniquely barcoded TCR beta cDNA molecule per two T cells in model experiments. Age-related changes in TCR beta repertoire diversity were measured in the study by deep sequencing normalized with unique cDNA molecular identifiers. To avoid experimental bias, donors of different ages were randomly spread across the sequencing lanes. For two donors (one aged 18 to 30 and one aged 80 or older), the study analyzed two additional independent replicas of 1 million unique cDNA reads from the same blood draw. Four age groups were formed from the donors: young (average about 16 years), middle-aged (around 37), aged (roughly 59) and long-lived (more than 75). What the research found in general, with its limitations: As age increased, observed TCR beta diversity per million T cells dropped in a roughly linear way, and a significant reduction was already evident by age about 36. Because donor CMV infection status was unknown, age-related changes in expanded clonotypes were potentially confounded. Estimates of total diversity based on one million sequenced T cells were considered lower bounds and underestimates. Compared with the aged group, the long-lived group had more naive CD4+ T cells, fewer expanded clones and increased TCR diversity, a pattern suggesting age selection. A strong correlation was found between observed TCR beta diversity and the percentage of naive T cells measured by flow cytometry. Conclusive comparison of naive and antigen-experienced compartments was prevented by the profiling of bulk unsorted PBMCs.

The library relied on 5' RACE. Sequenced using an Illumina HiSeq 2500. The second PCR ran for roughly 7 to 12 cycles and used a J-beta primer mix along with a sample-barcoded 5' primer. Each TCR beta cDNA molecule received a unique molecular identifier from a template-switch 5' adaptor carrying 12 random nucleotides. Each sample yielded at least 2.5 million CDR3-containing paired-end reads. All of the RNA was converted into first-strand cDNA using the Mint cDNA synthesis kit, with a TRBC-specific oligonucleotide serving as the primer. Following uracil-DNA glycosylase treatment, all cDNA underwent a first 18-cycle PCR with the universal primers M1SS and BC2_uni_R. The published analysis was carried out like this. Each sample was normalized by randomly selecting 1 million high-quality reads, each carrying a distinct molecular identifier. Reads sharing molecular identifiers were discarded rather than binned into consensus sequences. MiTCR, set to a Q25 quality threshold and the strictest error-elimination algorithm, was used for CDR3 identification, clonotype clustering and error correction. A nonparametric unseen species model with Euler transformation was used to estimate lower-bound total TCR beta diversity. TCRdb reworked the public reads: Q25 trimming with fastp, MiXCR clone assembly, productive beta chains retained. For every CDR3 protein sequence, its rows merge into one entry that carries the most common genes and DNA. What appears here as the V and J calls and clone size reflects TCRdb's work, not the paper's. This sample has nearly 1 million distinct CDR3 sequences in its table, and 45% to 60% of those were observed once. The ten largest make up 20% to 25% of the sample.

The roughly 39 donors, aged roughly 6 to 95 years, were systemically healthy Caucasian individuals from Russia. Each donor gave about 10 milliliters of peripheral blood, drawn into EDTA-treated Vacutainer tubes. Ficoll-Paque density-gradient centrifugation was used to isolate PBMCs, with at least 6.5 million per sample. Total RNA, at least 6 micrograms per sample, was extracted from PBMCs with Trizol reagent. For every donor, flow cytometry on a PBMC aliquot measured the percentage of naive CD45RAhigh/CD27high T cells. Concerning this clonotype: There is no known antigen for this receptor. No much larger clone exists at a distance of one base, and base qualities are not known.

The sequencing input was blood. This clonotype was sampled from a woman aged 60-75 years in good health.

The CDR3 region has the sequence CATSDLAGPSRTDTQYF. The sequenced DNA is TGTGCCACCAGTGATTTAGCAGGGCCTAGCCGCACAGATACGCAGTATTTT. The rearrangement combines TRBV24-1 with TRBJ2-3; the D gene cannot be resolved beyond TRBD1 or TRBD2, each matching 5 bases. The CDR3 starts with the cysteine, ends with the phenylalanine, and has 17 residues. Only the CDR3 portion is preserved as DNA: 51 bases, with reading frame beginning at the first base. The germline V gene supplies CDR1 KGHDR and CDR2 SFDVKD. Cut back by 1 base and 1 base, the V and J ends lie 14 bases apart.